A selection of T cell receptor beta chains follows, all from one sample in a study of blood T cell repertoires in COVID-19. Sequenced by immunoSEQ multiplex PCR; TCRdb stores in-frame clones only, minus some. The table records 200,000 to 250,000 clones, roughly 86% of them present only once. Source material: peripheral blood. Source of these receptors: a man aged 60 to 75 with acute or convalescent COVID-19. CDR3s include the opening cysteine and the closing phenylalanine or tryptophan. D genes are given only for firm matches. The listing skips clone size in some rows; elsewhere it reads once, few, many or a size class.

TGTGCCAGCACCAGGGTTTTGAACACTGAAGCTTTCTTT | CASTRVLNTEAFF | TRBJ1-1 | - | - | TRBV28
TGTGCCAGCTCGCGCGGGGAGAACACTGAAGCTTTCTTT | CASSRGENTEAFF | TRBJ1-1 | - | - | TRBV18
TGTGCCAGCAGCGGGGGGGCTATCCTCTCCTACGAGCAGTACTTC | CASSGGAILSYEQYF | TRBJ2-7 | once | - | TRBV7-9
TGTGCCAGCAGCGGGGGACAGGAGGAAGAGACCCAGTACTTC | CASSGGQEEETQYF | TRBJ2-5 | - | TRBD1 | TRBV5-8
TGTGCCAGCAGCAAAGGGCCGACGGACAGATCCTACGAGCAGTACTTC | CASSKGPTDRSYEQYF | TRBJ2-7 | - | - | TRBV21-1
TGTGCCAGCAGCTGGACAGGTTTGGAGACCCAGTACTTC | CASSWTGLETQYF | TRBJ2-5 | - | TRBD1 | TRBV5-6
TGTGCCAGCAGTCCAAACCTCGACAGGGCACGGGGGCCCCAGCATTTT | CASSPNLDRARGPQHF | TRBJ1-5 | - | TRBD1 | TRBV28
TGCGCCAGCAGCCAAGAGTCACAGGTTGTGATACTGGATGCTGGGGCCAACGTCCTGACTTTC | CASSQESQVVILDAGANVLTF | TRBJ2-6 | - | - | TRBV4-3
TGTGCCAGCAGTTTATTTGGCCCGAAGAACTATGGCTACACCTTC | CASSLFGPKNYGYTF | TRBJ1-2 | - | - | TRBV28
TGTGCCAGCACCCCCTCTGTCTACGAGCAGTACTTC | CASTPSVYEQYF | TRBJ2-7 | - | - | TRBV28
TGTGCCAGTAGTTTGCGGACAGGCGGAAACACTGAAGCTTTCTTT | CASSLRTGGNTEAFF | TRBJ1-1 | - | TRBD1 | TRBV19
TGTGCCAGCAGTGAAGAGGGGACAGGCGCTTATGGCTACACCTTC | CASSEEGTGAYGYTF | TRBJ1-2 | - | TRBD1 | TRBV2
TGTGCCAGCAGCAGACAGGGGGCGCAGAGTCAGCCCCAGCATTTT | CASSRQGAQSQPQHF | TRBJ1-5 | once | TRBD1 | TRBV5-4
TGTGCCAGCAGTGAGCGTCGGGGGGAGACCCAGTACTTC | CASSERRGETQYF | TRBJ2-5 | - | - | TRBV2
TGTGCCAGTACGAACCTGGCAGGAGGGGGCGCCTTGCCCCAGCATTTT | CASTNLAGGGALPQHF | TRBJ1-5 | few | TRBD1 | TRBV19
TGTGCCAGCAGTGAACCCCGGGACAGACCTAATCAGCCCCAGCATTTT | CASSEPRDRPNQPQHF | TRBJ1-5 | - | TRBD1 | TRBV2
TGTGCCAGCAGCTTACTAGCGGGGGCCGCAAACACCGGGGAGCTGTTTTTT | CASSLLAGAANTGELFF | TRBJ2-2 | - | TRBD2 | TRBV7-3
TGTGCCACCAGCAGCCGAAGCTCCGGAAACACCATATATTTT | CATSSRSSGNTIYF | TRBJ1-3 | once | - | TRBV15
TGTGCCAGCAGCTTAACTCTAGCGGGGGATTTCAATGAGCAGTTCTTC | CASSLTLAGDFNEQFF | TRBJ2-1 | - | TRBD2 | TRBV11-3
TGTGCCAGCAGTCAGGCGGGGACGAAAGAGACCCAGTACTTC | CASSQAGTKETQYF | TRBJ2-5 | - | - | TRBV6-5
TGTGCCAGCAGCAAACAGGGATCGAACACTGAAGCTTTCTTT | CASSKQGSNTEAFF | TRBJ1-1 | - | - | TRBV3-1/TRBV3-2
TGCGCCAGCAGCTTGGTCAAGGGGGCCGGCACCGGGGAGCTGTTTTTT | CASSLVKGAGTGELFF | TRBJ2-2 | - | TRBD1 | TRBV5-1
TGTGCCAGCACCAACAGCACAAGAAGAAACACCATATATTTT | CASTNSTRRNTIYF | TRBJ1-3 | few | - | TRBV14
TGTGCCAGCAGCCCCGGGAGACGGAGGGAGGGAGGCTACACCTTC | CASSPGRRREGGYTF | TRBJ1-2 | - | - | TRBV7-9
TGTGCCAGCAGTTCGCGGACTAGCGGAGGCGGGGAGCTGTTTTTT | CASSSRTSGGGELFF | TRBJ2-2 | - | TRBD2 | TRBV6-6
TGTGCCAGCAGCTTAGTTGCAGGGAGGGAAGAAAAACTGTTTTTT | CASSLVAGREEKLFF | TRBJ1-4 | - | - | TRBV7-2
TGTGCCAGCAGCCGCTGGGTAGCGGGGGACCTCCAAGAGACCCAGTACTTC | CASSRWVAGDLQETQYF | TRBJ2-5 | - | TRBD2 | TRBV14
TGCGCCAGCAGCTTCTCCTATGGGGGGGCCGAGACCCAGTACTTC | CASSFSYGGAETQYF | TRBJ2-5 | once | - | TRBV5-1